These 30 T cell receptor beta chains were all obtained from the same sample, sequenced in a study of T cell responses to AZD1222 COVID-19 vaccine (dated by TCRdb to about 2021). The sample's time point, from its label and the paper: baseline before first vaccination. Library preparation was by the immunoSEQ multiplex PCR assay. The clones in this table, taken by TCRdb from immuneACCESS, are in-frame only. Not every clone is retained; where verified, under half of the shortfall comes from an unresolved V gene, and the cause of the rest is unknown. The sample contains about 60,000 clones, 65% to 85% of them found a single time. The ten largest clones capture around 7.5% of the sample. This sample comprised peripheral blood, obtained on day 0 of AZD1222 vaccination. These receptors all come from an adult in good health.

The J gene is TRBJ1-2, the V gene TRBV28; D possibly corresponds to TRBD1 (5 bases). V was pared by 2 bases and J by 3 bases, with 13 bases between. Per the germline V gene, CDR1 is MDHEN and CDR2 is SYDVKM. There are 15 residues in the CDR3. The DNA for the CDR3 is TGTGCCAGCAGTTTACTGCCCGGGACGGACTATGGCTACACCTTC. Residues: CASSLLPGTDYGYTF.

This chain connects TRBV25-1 to TRBJ2-7; D perhaps matches TRBD1 (6 bases). CDR1 and CDR2 from the germline V gene are MGHDK and SYGVNS. This CDR3 spans 14 amino acids. Trimming took off 5 bases at V and 2 bases at J, with 13 bases between the two ends. CDR3 DNA sequence: TGTGCCAGCAGTACCCGGGACAAACCCTACGAGCAGTACTTC. It is translated as CASSTRDKPYEQYF.

The rearrangement links TRBV3-1 (or the pseudogene TRBV3-2) to TRBJ2-2; TRBD1 matches at 9 bases. The CDR3 is made up of 19 amino acids. Trimming cost V 4 bases and J 0 bases; bases outside gene matches: 12. Looked up from germline, CDR1 is LGHDT and CDR2 is YNNKEL (reference sequence). CDR3 nucleotide sequence: TGTGCCAGCAGCCGAAGAGACCCCGGGACAGGGCCGAACACCGGGGAGCTGTTTTTT. It encodes CASSRRDPGTGPNTGELFF.

The chain recombines TRBV5-4 with TRBJ2-1, with D perhaps matching TRBD2 (7 bases). CDR1 and CDR2 (germline): SGHNT, YYREEE (reference sequence). Trimming removed 1 base from V and 7 bases from J, with 15 bases in between. The CDR3 totals 15 residues. Written as DNA, the CDR3 is TGTGCCAGCAGCTTGATGGGGGGGCGGTTGAATGAGCAGTTCTTC. Protein product: CASSLMGGRLNEQFF.

Here the CDR3 reads CASSFRDRVTGELFF. The CDR3, as DNA: TGCGCCAGCAGCTTCCGGGACAGGGTTACCGGGGAGCTGTTTTTT. The chain is built from TRBV5-1 and TRBJ2-2, with 9 bases identical to TRBD1. The germline V gene has CDR1 SGHRS and CDR2 YFSETQ. V trimming: 2 bases; J trimming: 5 bases; junction bases outside the gene matches: 4. The CDR3 length is 15 residues.

V gene TRBV7-2 combines with J gene TRBJ2-3; 10 bases align to TRBD1. Germline values: CDR1 SGHTA, CDR2 FQGNSA. V was clipped by 6 bases and J by 4 bases; unmatched bases: 4. The CDR3 loop spans 14 amino acids. The CDR3 loop is CASRPTGGADTQYF. The CDR3 DNA sequence: TGTGCCAGCAGGCCGACAGGGGGCGCAGATACGCAGTATTTT.

The rearrangement uses TRBV6-5 and TRBJ2-7; 8 bases are shared with TRBD2. The CDR3 extends over 15 amino acids. V was clipped by 8 bases and J by 6 bases; unmatched bases: 15. Looked up from germline, CDR1 is MNHEY and CDR2 is SVGAGI. The CDR3 DNA reads as TGTGCCAGCCGACTGACCTCCAGCGGGGGCCGCGAGCAGTACTTC. This gives the protein CASRLTSSGGREQYF.

The chain recombines TRBV2 with TRBJ2-7; no reliable D call. V lost 6 bases and J lost 1, with 7 bases in between. The CDR3 covers 12 residues. CDR1 SNHLY and CDR2 FYNNEI come from the germline V gene. CDR3 sequence reads: CASRRQSYEQYF. The CDR3 region has the DNA TGTGCCAGCAGACGGCAGTCCTACGAGCAGTACTTC.

This chain connects TRBV4-2 to TRBJ2-3; 11 positions match TRBD1. V dropped 1 base and J dropped 6; count of bases not matched to a gene: 6. The CDR3 has 16 amino acids. CDR1 is LGHNA and CDR2 is YNFKEQ in the germline V gene. DNA of the CDR3: TGTGCCAGCAGCCAAGTAAGGACAGGGGGCGACGATACGCAGTATTTT. It specifies CASSQVRTGGDDTQYF.

The chain joins TRBV7-2 to TRBJ1-6; the D gene is possibly TRBD1 (6 bases). V lost 3 bases to trimming and J lost 7 bases, with 7 bases between them. The germline gives CDR1 SGHTA, CDR2 FQGNSA. CDR3 length equals 13 residues. The CDR3 is CASSFTGNSPLHF. DNA of the CDR3: TGTGCCAGCAGCTTCACAGGGAATTCACCCCTCCACTTT. Using reference TRBV7-2 and TRBJ1-6 for the parts outside the CDR3, the full variable domain is GAGVSQSPSNKVTEKGKDVELRCDPISGHTALYWYRQSLGQGLEFLIYFQGNSAPDKSGLPSDRFSAERTGGSVSTLTIQRTQQEDSAVYLCASSFTGNSPLHFGNGTRLTVT.

The V gene is TRBV4-3, the J gene TRBJ1-5, with unresolved D. The germline CDR1 and CDR2 sequences are LGHNA and YSLEER. V was pared by 0 bases and J by 9 bases, with 12 bases between. The CDR3 is made up of 14 amino acids. CDR3 nucleotide sequence: TGCGCCAGCAGCCAAGATGCGGGCAGGAGGCCCCAGCATTTT. Encoded protein: CASSQDAGRRPQHF.

The V gene is TRBV5-1, the J gene TRBJ2-2; 10 nucleotides align to TRBD1. Unmatched junction bases numbered 5, after V lost 4 bases and J lost 5 bases. Germline V gene lookup returns CDR1 SGHRS and CDR2 YFSETQ. The CDR3 is 15 residues long. For the CDR3, the DNA is TGCGCCAGCAGCCAGACAGGGGGCGCAACCGGGGAGCTGTTTTTT. Its protein product is CASSQTGGATGELFF.

This clone occurred a few times. The rearrangement joins TRBV5-1 to TRBJ1-1, with D tentatively TRBD1 (6 bases). The germline V gene encodes CDR1 SGHRS and CDR2 YFSETQ. The CDR3 spans 14 residues. V was pared by 4 bases and J by 5 bases, with 15 bases between. Written as DNA, the CDR3 is TGCGCCAGCAGCCCGGGGGCGGGGGCGACTGAAGCTTTCTTT. Residues: CASSPGAGATEAFF.

The chain has TRBV3-1 (or the pseudogene TRBV3-2) and TRBJ2-2; D is unclear. The V and J ends lost 1 base and 7 bases respectively, with 7 bases between them. The V gene's germline CDR1 is LGHDT and CDR2 YNNKEL (reference sequence). The CDR3 extends over 13 amino acids. CDR3 in amino acids: CASSQGRIGELFF. Written as DNA, the CDR3 is TGTGCCAGCAGCCAAGGTCGAATCGGGGAGCTGTTTTTT.

The genes are TRBV5-1 and TRBJ1-4; a possible D gene is TRBD1 (6 bases). V lost 0 bases to trimming and J lost 2 bases, with 11 bases between them. Germline V gives CDR1 SGHRS, CDR2 YFSETQ. There are 16 residues in the CDR3. The CDR3 DNA follows: TGCGCCAGCAGCTTGGCCGGGGGGGCGACTAATGAAAAACTGTTTTTT. Translated, it gives CASSLAGGATNEKLFF.

The chain uses TRBV5-1 and TRBJ2-5, with D possibly matching TRBD1 (5 bases). The ends were cut back, 6 bases at V and 1 base at J, with 19 bases in the middle. Germline lookup yields CDR1 SGHRS and CDR2 YFSETQ. The CDR3 contains 16 residues. The CDR3 coding sequence is TGCGCCAGCACCCGCACGACCGACAGCATCCAAGAGACCCAGTACTTC. Protein product: CASTRTTDSIQETQYF. Looking up the rest from reference TRBV5-1 and TRBJ2-5 gives the full variable domain: KAGVTQTPRYLIKTRGQQVTLSCSPISGHRSVSWYQQTPGQGLQFLFEYFSETQRNKGNFPGRFSGRQFSNSRSEMNVSTLELGDSALYLCASTRTTDSIQETQYFGPGTRLLVL.

The chain uses TRBV5-1 and TRBJ2-5; 7 positions agree with TRBD1. With V trimmed by 4 bases and J by 1 base, 1 base remained unmatched. Germline V lookup: CDR1 SGHRS, CDR2 YFSETQ. The CDR3 has 13 residues. The CDR3 is CASSRDSQETQYF. In DNA form, the CDR3 reads TGCGCCAGCAGCCGGGACAGCCAAGAGACCCAGTACTTC.

CDR3 DNA sequence: TGCAGCGTGAGGGCAGGGGGCGATCAGCCCCAGCATTTT. This translates into CSVRAGGDQPQHF. This chain connects TRBV29-1 to TRBJ1-5; 8 nucleotides line up with TRBD1. The CDR3 loop spans 13 amino acids. J lost 5 bases, V lost 6 bases, and 6 bases had no gene match. In germline, CDR1 is SQVTM, CDR2 ANQGSEA. The whole variable domain, filled in from reference TRBV29-1 and TRBJ1-5, reads SAVISQKPSRDICQRGTSLTIQCQVDSQVTMMFWYRQQPGQSLTLIATANQGSEATYESGFVIDKFPISRPNLTFSTLTVSNMSPEDSSIYLCSVRAGGDQPQHFGDGTRLSIL.

The J gene is TRBJ2-3, the V gene TRBV7-9, with no clear D. CDR1 and CDR2 from the germline V gene are SEHNR and FQNEAQ (reference sequence). This CDR3 spans 15 amino acids. The V gene lost 0 bases and the J gene lost 5 bases, with 12 bases spanning the gap. This chain's CDR3 is CASSLARDPLDTQYF. The CDR3 DNA follows: TGTGCCAGCAGCTTAGCCAGAGATCCTTTAGATACGCAGTATTTT.

In DNA, the CDR3 is TGTGCCAGCAGCTCCGGACAGGCACCGATGAACACTGAAGCTTTCTTT. Translated, it gives CASSSGQAPMNTEAFF. The chain links TRBV7-8 to TRBJ1-1; 7 nucleotides line up with TRBD1. The germline gives CDR1 SGHVS, CDR2 FQNEAQ. V dropped 4 bases and J dropped 0; count of bases not matched to a gene: 8. The CDR3 covers 16 residues.

The chain links TRBV13 to TRBJ1-3; D is unclear. The CDR3 has 16 residues. CDR1 and CDR2 (germline): PRHDT, FYEKMQ (reference sequence). Trimming left V 0 bases short and J 2 bases short, with 11 bases between. The CDR3 sequence is CASSLGRISAGNTIYF. The CDR3 coding sequence is TGTGCCAGCAGCTTAGGGCGTATATCGGCTGGAAACACCATATATTTT.

The rearrangement joins TRBV27 to TRBJ1-5; 8 nucleotides line up with TRBD1. Germline V gene lookup returns CDR1 MNHEY and CDR2 SMNVEV (reference sequence). The V gene end was trimmed by 8 bases and the J gene end by 0 bases; junction bases not matched to a gene: 3. The CDR3 has 14 amino acids. The DNA of the CDR3 is TGTGCCAGCGGGACAGGATATAGCAATCAGCCCCAGCATTTT. This sequence encodes CASGTGYSNQPQHF.

This clone has just one count. J is TRBJ1-1 and V is TRBV7-6; D uncertain. There are 12 residues in the CDR3. Trimming left V 5 bases short and J 6 bases short, with 10 bases between. In germline, CDR1 is SGHVS, CDR2 FNYEAQ. This CDR3 is CASSPLGPEAFF. The CDR3 bases are TGTGCCAGCAGCCCCCTCGGACCTGAAGCTTTCTTT. Full variable domain (rest looked up from reference TRBV7-6 and TRBJ1-1): GAGVSQSPRYKVTKRGQDVALRCDPISGHVSLYWYRQALGQGPEFLTYFNYEAQQDKSGLPNDRFSAERPEGSISTLTIQRTEQRDSAMYRCASSPLGPEAFFGQGTRLTVV.

V gene TRBV27 combines with J gene TRBJ1-2, with D unresolved. Germline loops: CDR1 MNHEY, CDR2 SMNVEV (reference sequence). The CDR3 length is 15 residues. The V gene lost 3 bases and the J gene lost 8 bases, with 19 bases spanning the gap. The CDR3 protein is CASSFVGSTAFGYTF. CDR3 coding DNA: TGTGCCAGCAGTTTCGTCGGCAGCACAGCCTTCGGCTACACCTTC.

This clone was counted a single time. CDR3 sequence: CASSWSQKETQYF. DNA for the CDR3: TGCGCCAGCAGCTGGTCCCAGAAAGAGACCCAGTACTTC. The V gene is TRBV5-1, the J gene TRBJ2-5; D call uncertain. The V end lost 3 bases, the J end lost 3 bases, and 9 bases lay between the germline ends. The CDR3 contains 13 residues. The germline V gene has CDR1 SGHRS and CDR2 YFSETQ.

Of note for this clone: This sample also contains other DNA sequences that code for the same CDR3. The chain combines TRBV20-1 with TRBJ1-5, with D uncertain. The ends were cut back, 3 bases at V and 1 base at J, with 4 bases in the middle. Per the germline V gene, CDR1 is DFQATT and CDR2 is SNEGSKA (reference sequence). The CDR3 contains 12 residues. The DNA for the CDR3 is TGCAGTGCTAGTAACAGCAATCAGCCCCAGCATTTT. Amino acid sequence: CSASNSNQPQHF.

V is TRBV6-1 and J is TRBJ1-2; D might be TRBD1 (6 bases). V was trimmed by 0 bases and J by 9 bases, leaving 20 bases between them. This CDR3 contains 16 residues. Germline V lookup: CDR1 MNHNS, CDR2 SASEGT. The CDR3 here is CASSEAVRVAGASYTF. The CDR3 region has the DNA TGTGCCAGCAGTGAAGCGGTAAGGGTGGCAGGGGCCAGCTACACCTTC.

V usage is TRBV10-3 and J usage is TRBJ1-5; no reliable D call. This CDR3 region has 14 residues. Deletions cut 3 bases from V and 0 bases from J, with 6 bases between. The germline V gene encodes CDR1 ENHRY and CDR2 SYGVKD. CDR3 sequence: CAISETRSNQPQHF. CDR3 in DNA: TGTGCCATCAGTGAAACTCGTAGCAATCAGCCCCAGCATTTT.

This clone has just one count. V and J are TRBV24-1 and TRBJ1-6; maybe TRBD1 (5 bases). The CDR3 sequence is 21 residues long. Germline CDR1 and CDR2: KGHDR and SFDVKD. The germline V and J ends were trimmed by 1 base and 0 bases, with 21 bases remaining between them. Written as DNA, the CDR3 is TGTGCCACCAGTGATTTCAGGCAGGGACTCCGAGTGTCCTCCTATAATTCACCCCTCCACTTT. As protein: CATSDFRQGLRVSSYNSPLHF.

This clone has just one count. The CDR3 nucleotides read TGTGCCAGCAACAAGGGAGGAAAACCTGATCAGCCCCAGCATTTT. This encodes CASNKGGKPDQPQHF. V and J are TRBV27 and TRBJ1-5, with D hard to call. The CDR3 loop spans 15 amino acids. With 7 bases removed from V and 5 bases from J, the gap between germline ends came to 18 bases. Germline lookup yields CDR1 MNHEY and CDR2 SMNVEV (reference sequence).